Shown below are 3 T cell receptor beta chains from a single sample sequenced in a study of T cells in Graves' hyperthyroidism and ophthalmopathy. RNA transcripts yielded amplified TCR beta CDR3 regions. A first-round RT-PCR of the TCR CDR3 used the HTBI primer set. In TCRdb, the multiplex PCR reads were re-called with MiXCR into one record per CDR3 protein. The sample yields 550,000 to 850,000 distinct CDR3 sequences, 18% seen once. Sequences were obtained from blood. The receptor source for this set is a woman aged 45 to 65 with Graves' hyperthyroidism that later progressed to Graves' ophthalmopathy.

V usage is TRBV7-9 and J usage is TRBJ2-4; 9 bases are a match to TRBD1. This CDR3 has 16 residues. Trimming at V came to 5 bases and at J to 1 base, leaving 6 bases not matched to a gene. CDR1 is SEHNR, CDR2 FQNEAQ, per germline (reference sequence). CDR3 sequence (DNA): TGTGCCAGCAGCAGGGACAGGGTGGAGGCCAAAAACATTCAGTACTTC. Translating it yields CASSRDRVEAKNIQYF.

The chain combines TRBV5-5 with TRBJ2-1, with 12 bases aligning to TRBD2. This CDR3 region has 18 residues. The V and J ends lost 1 base and 7 bases, in that order; junction bases with no gene match: 12. Germline V lookup: CDR1 SGHKS, CDR2 YYEKEE (reference sequence). The CDR3 DNA is TGTGCCAGCAGCTTGTATCCTAGCGGGGGGGCCGTAGTGAATGAGCAGTTCTTC. It encodes CASSLYPSGGAVVNEQFF.

This clonotype was seen a few times. The chain combines TRBV5-1 with TRBJ2-5; D is possibly TRBD2 (5 bases). The V gene's germline CDR1 is SGHRS and CDR2 YFSETQ. The V gene lost 6 bases and the J gene lost 3 bases, with 15 bases spanning the gap. CDR3 length: 14 residues. The CDR3 here is CASTGQAGEETQYF. In nucleotides, the CDR3 is TGCGCCAGCACCGGCCAGGCCGGGGAAGAGACCCAGTACTTC.